The 13 T cell receptor beta chains below were found in one sample sequenced in a study of T cells after yellow fever vaccination. TCRdb ran MiXCR on the 5' RACE reads and lists one entry per CDR3 protein. The sample lists 500,000 to 650,000 distinct CDR3 sequences; approximately 13% were seen once. The sample was PBMCs, taken on the day of the yellow fever booster vaccination. The receptors originated from a man younger than 45 who received the YFV17D yellow fever vaccine.

The J gene is TRBJ2-5, the V gene TRBV12-3 or TRBV12-4; the D gene could be TRBD1 or TRBD2 (5 bases each). V dropped 1 base and J dropped 4 bases, with 13 bases sitting between them. The CDR3 is made up of 15 amino acids. The CDR3 DNA is TGTGCCAGCAGTTTAGACGGGACCCCCTTAGAGACCCAGTACTTC. Encoded protein: CASSLDGTPLETQYF.

This clonotype was seen a handful of times. The V and J genes are TRBV7-6 and TRBJ2-5; weak D call: TRBD2 (6 bases). The V gene lost 5 bases and the J gene lost 0 bases, with 19 bases spanning the gap. The CDR3 runs to 17 residues. CDR1 and CDR2 (germline): SGHVS, FNYEAQ. The CDR3 is CASSLSSPAGNQETQYF. DNA of the CDR3: TGTGCCAGCAGCCTCTCCTCGCCCGCGGGAAACCAAGAGACCCAGTACTTC.

This clonotype was detected only a few times. The gene calls are TRBV4-1 and TRBJ2-1; 10 nucleotides align to TRBD2. CDR3 size: 18 residues. The germline gives CDR1 MGHRA, CDR2 YSYEKL. V dropped 2 bases and J dropped 7; count of bases not matched to a gene: 14. In DNA form, the CDR3 reads TGCGCCAGCAGCCAATATGGTGTTGCTAGCGGGAGTCTAAATGAGCAGTTCTTC. This encodes CASSQYGVASGSLNEQFF.

This clonotype was detected only a few times. The chain carries TRBV12-3 or TRBV12-4 and TRBJ2-7; D unclear. The CDR3 is made up of 13 amino acids. The V and J ends lost 1 base and 3 bases respectively, with 7 bases between them. CDR3 in DNA: TGTGCCAGCAGTTTAGGGAAGAACTACGAGCAGTACTTC. Encoded protein: CASSLGKNYEQYF.

The CDR3 DNA follows: TGTGCCAGCAGTAGGGACAGTGGAATCTATGGCTACACCTTC. Its translation: CASSRDSGIYGYTF. The rearrangement joins TRBV7-2 to TRBJ1-2, with 7 bases fitting TRBD1. V lost 6 bases, J lost 4 bases, and 8 bases stayed unmatched. This CDR3 has 14 residues. Germline assignment: CDR1 SGHTA and CDR2 FQGNSA.

The table lists this clonotype with many counts. The chain couples TRBV30 to TRBJ1-2; 9 bases map to TRBD1. The CDR3 contains 14 residues. V was pared by 3 bases and J by 6 bases, with 8 bases of the junction left unmatched. Germline assignment: CDR1 GTSNPN and CDR2 SVGIG (reference sequence). Here the CDR3 DNA reads TGTGCCTGGAGCCCGACAGGGGGGCGTCATGGCTACACCTTC. This gives the protein CAWSPTGGRHGYTF.

The chain couples TRBV3-1 to TRBJ2-7, with D possibly matching TRBD2 (5 bases). The CDR3 loop spans 16 amino acids. The germline V and J ends were trimmed by 4 bases and 2 bases, with 18 bases remaining between them. CDR1 LGHDT and CDR2 YNNKEL come from the germline V gene (reference sequence). The CDR3 nucleotides are TGTGCCAGCAGCCGCGTAGTAGAGGGTTATCCCTACGAGCAGTACTTC. Its translation is CASSRVVEGYPYEQYF.

The chain links TRBV5-1 to TRBJ2-5; D possibly corresponds to TRBD2 (6 bases). The length of the CDR3 is 14 residues. Germline-derived CDR1 and CDR2 are SGHRS and YFSETQ. Trimming removed 0 bases at V and 5 bases at J, with 11 bases between. The CDR3 sequence is CASSLELRGETQYF. CDR3 DNA sequence: TGCGCCAGCAGCTTGGAGTTACGGGGGGAGACCCAGTACTTC.

The V and J genes are TRBV20-1 and TRBJ2-2; 10 positions agree with TRBD2. The V segment lost 3 bases and the J segment 3 bases; nucleotides outside the gene matches: 4. The CDR3 runs to 15 residues. The germline V gene has CDR1 DFQATT and CDR2 SNEGSKA (reference sequence). CDR3 sequence: CSASGAGGDTGELFF. CDR3 nucleotide sequence: TGCAGTGCTAGTGGAGCGGGAGGGGACACCGGGGAGCTGTTTTTT.

This rearrangement joins TRBV30 to TRBJ2-7; D may be TRBD1 (6 bases). The CDR3 is 13 residues long. CDR1 is GTSNPN, CDR2 SVGIG, per germline (reference sequence). The V gene lost 3 bases and the J gene lost 10 bases, with 19 bases spanning the gap. The CDR3, as DNA: TGTGCCTGGAGAGCCCCGGGACAAAAGGGTCAGTACTTC. Its protein product is CAWRAPGQKGQYF.

This clonotype was found a few times. The chain carries TRBV3-1 and TRBJ2-1; D possibly corresponds to TRBD1 (5 bases). This CDR3 region has 14 residues. V was shortened by 4 bases and J by 8 bases, with 15 bases between the two germline ends. The germline V gene has CDR1 LGHDT and CDR2 YNNKEL (reference sequence). This CDR3 is CASSPRGRGYEQFF. In DNA form, the CDR3 reads TGTGCCAGCAGCCCCCGTGGAAGGGGCTATGAGCAGTTCTTC.

This chain connects TRBV6-2 or TRBV6-3 to TRBJ2-1; D remains unclear. Looked up from germline, CDR1 is MNHEY and CDR2 is SVGEGT. This CDR3 region has 11 residues. The germline V and J ends were trimmed by 9 bases and 6 bases, with 9 bases remaining between them. The CDR3 nucleotides read TGTGCCAGTAGGGAAATCAATGAGCAGTTCTTC. It yields the protein CASREINEQFF.

In this sample, this clonotype turned up a few times. The rearrangement joins TRBV15 to TRBJ1-6; D might be TRBD1 (5 bases). The CDR3 loop spans 13 amino acids. Trimming cost V 5 bases and J 11 bases, with 13 bases left between them. The germline V gene has CDR1 LNHNV and CDR2 YYDKDF (reference sequence). In nucleotides, the CDR3 is TGTGCCACCAGCCCGACCACACAGGCACCCCTCCACTTT. Translating gives CATSPTTQAPLHF.